This T cell receptor beta chain was profiled in a study of T cells in Graves' hyperthyroidism and ophthalmopathy. At least ten counts were recorded for this clonotype. The ends lost 6 bases at V and 4 bases at J; junction bases unmatched: 8. The CDR3 runs to 13 residues. Germline CDR1 is DFQATT and CDR2 is SNEGSKA (reference sequence). Using RNA transcripts as the source, TCR beta CDR3 regions were amplified. Initially, a first-round RT-PCR of the TCR CDR3 employed the HTBI primer set. One entry per CDR3 protein, called by TCRdb with MiXCR from the multiplex PCR reads. Of around 250,000 distinct CDR3 sequences detected, around 26% appear once; the ten largest clones hold about a third.

The sample was blood. V usage is TRBV20-1 and J usage is TRBJ2-5; 7 bases map to TRBD2. This receptor was obtained from a woman aged 40 to 50 with Graves' ophthalmopathy. CDR3 sequence: CSALWEGRETQYF. The DNA for the CDR3 is TGCAGTGCCCTCTGGGAGGGCCGAGAGACCCAGTACTTC.